This T cell receptor (delta chain) originates from a study of gamma-delta chains in newborns, infants, children. TCRdb reprocessed the reads using CATT. The sample has over 12,000 delta-chain clones; 7.3% are singletons. The germline gives CDR1 TVYSNPD, CDR2 GDNSRS (reference sequence). V gave up 2 bases and J gave up 0 bases; unmatched junction bases: 16. The CDR3 loop spans 20 amino acids. This clone was recorded a few times. The clonotype comes from a child who was a newborn, infant or young child, either healthy, febrile or measles-vaccinated (not recorded which). This rearrangement joins TRDV3 to TRDJ2; 12 bases agree with TRDD3. Sequences were obtained from blood. This CDR3 is CAFEWGGLGDTPPLTAQLFF. The CDR3 DNA reads TGTGCCTTTGAATGGGGAGGCCTGGGGGATACGCCCCCTTTGACAGCACAACTCTTCTTT.